The entry below gives a single T cell receptor (beta chain) sequence along with its context. The germline V gene has CDR1 SGHAT and CDR2 FQDESV (reference sequence). The CDR3 is 15 amino acids. Trimming left V 4 bases short and J 0 bases short, with 11 bases between. The data are from a study of T cells after yellow fever vaccination. A single record per CDR3 protein comes from TCRdb applying MiXCR to the 5' RACE reads. The sample includes 200,000 to 300,000 distinct CDR3 sequences, under 15% of them seen just once. The starting material was CD4+ T cells sorted from PBMCs, obtained 45 days after the yellow fever booster vaccination. The gene calls are TRBV11-1 and TRBJ2-3; TRBD1 is a possible D gene (6 bases). The receptor was derived from a young man who received the YFV17D yellow fever vaccine. The CDR3 here is CASSSGTPSTDTQYF. CDR3 bases: TGTGCCAGCAGCTCCGGGACACCTAGCACAGATACGCAGTATTTT.